This record looks at one T cell receptor (beta chain) sequence and its context. The antigen is not known. All patients picked for sequencing had shown, by flow cytometry, an expansion of CD8+CD57+ cells. The sample originates from a study of CD8+CD57+ T cells in acquired aplastic anemia. Study at large: Recorded DNA amounts for sorted CD4+ and CD8+ cells had an average of 3.2 ug. Study-wide results and limits: Patients and healthy controls showed no significant CD8+ Simpson's diversity difference. In common between the patients and the controls were around 30 CD8+ CDR3 sequences.

The germline CDR1 and CDR2 sequences are SGHVT and SQSDAQ. The J segment lost 6 bases and the V segment lost 7 bases, leaving 6 bases of the junction unmatched. This CDR3 region has 12 residues. The TCR beta profiling, which covered VDJ combination and CDR3 sequence, was carried out using genomic DNA as the template. MiXCR, run by TCRdb on the reads, gives a single entry per CDR3 protein. The sample lists just over 450,000 distinct CDR3 sequences, around 33% occurring once. The material sequenced was sorted CD4+, CD8+, or CD8+CD57+ T cells (not recorded which) from PBMCs. The sequence was obtained from a human donor with aplastic anemia. V is TRBV7-4 and J is TRBJ2-7, with 7 bases identical to TRBD2. CDR3 nucleotides: TGTGCCAGCAACCCCCCGGGGGGCGAGCAGTACTTC. This codes for CASNPPGGEQYF.